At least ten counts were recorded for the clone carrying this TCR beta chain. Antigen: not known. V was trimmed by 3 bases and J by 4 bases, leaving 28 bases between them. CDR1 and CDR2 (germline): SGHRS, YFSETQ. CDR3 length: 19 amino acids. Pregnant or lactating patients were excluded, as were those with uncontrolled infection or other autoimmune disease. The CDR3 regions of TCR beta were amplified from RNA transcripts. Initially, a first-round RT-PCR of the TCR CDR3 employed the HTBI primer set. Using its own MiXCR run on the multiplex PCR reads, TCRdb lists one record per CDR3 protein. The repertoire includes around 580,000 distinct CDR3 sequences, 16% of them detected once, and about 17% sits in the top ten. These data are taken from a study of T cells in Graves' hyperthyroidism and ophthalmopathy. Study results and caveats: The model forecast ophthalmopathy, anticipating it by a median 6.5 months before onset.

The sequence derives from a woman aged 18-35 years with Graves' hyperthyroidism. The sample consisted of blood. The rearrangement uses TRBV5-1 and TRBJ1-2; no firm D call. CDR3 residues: CASSSPKGASRDRSYGYTF. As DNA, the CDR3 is TGCGCCAGCAGCTCGCCCAAAGGCGCCAGCCGCGACCGTTCCTATGGCTACACCTTC.